This T cell receptor beta chain was sequenced during a study of regulatory T cells in long-lasting Graves disease. Libraries of TCR beta came from iRepertoire HTBI primers plus Arm-PCR of CDR3 regions. Using its own MiXCR run on the multiplex PCR reads, TCRdb lists one record per CDR3 protein. This table has some 460,000 distinct CDR3 sequences, about a sixth appearing once. Time point meaning: newly diagnosed GD, antithyroid drugs for less than 3 months. PBMCs were the source of the RNA used for TCR sequencing. Germline values: CDR1 SGHTA, CDR2 FQGNSA. Trimming removed 2 bases from V and 1 base from J, with 12 bases in between. The CDR3 sequence is 16 residues long. Separately, the same data were catalogued under a study of T cells in Graves' hyperthyroidism and ophthalmopathy.

The rearrangement links TRBV7-2 to TRBJ1-5; D is uncertain. This receptor was identified in a middle-aged man with Graves disease. Sequencing used peripheral blood mononuclear cells (PBMCs), obtained at new diagnosis, from a patient treated with antithyroid drugs. CDR3 DNA: TGTGCCAGCAGCTTATATGAGGTTTGGAGCAATCAGCCCCAGCATTTT. Translation: CASSLYEVWSNQPQHF.